The source of this T cell receptor beta chain is a study of identical twins. Regarding the study as a whole: The conclusions drew on cross-sectional statistical analysis instead of tracking the same donors.

A few counts support this clonotype. What it binds is not known. With 0 bases removed from V and 7 bases from J, the gap between germline ends came to 16 bases. Germline CDR1 DFQATT, CDR2 SNEGSKA (reference sequence). This CDR3 has 15 residues. TCRdb analysed the 5' RACE reads with MiXCR anew, one entry per CDR3 protein. The table shows around 550,000 distinct CDR3 sequences, with roughly 15% occurring only once. These data were likewise used in another study, on yellow fever vaccine responses in identical twins.

Source material: CD4+ T cells sorted from blood. This chain joins TRBV20-1 and TRBJ2-1; possible D gene TRBD1, 5 bases. The sequence derives from a woman younger than 30 in good health. CDR3 bases: TGCAGTGCTAGAGATTTTGGGGCTCGGTTGAATGAGCAGTTCTTC. Its protein product is CSARDFGARLNEQFF.